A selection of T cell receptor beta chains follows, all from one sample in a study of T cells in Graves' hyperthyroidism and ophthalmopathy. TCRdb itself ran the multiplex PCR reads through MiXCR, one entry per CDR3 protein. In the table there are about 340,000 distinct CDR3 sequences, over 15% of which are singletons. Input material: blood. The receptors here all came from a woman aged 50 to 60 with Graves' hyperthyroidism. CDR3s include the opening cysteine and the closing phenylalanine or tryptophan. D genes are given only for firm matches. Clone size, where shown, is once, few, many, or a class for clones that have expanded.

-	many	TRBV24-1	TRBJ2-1	TGTGCCACCAGTCACTACAATGAGCAGTTCTTC	CATSHYNEQFF
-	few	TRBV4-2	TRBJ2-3	TGTGCCAGCAGCCAGGACAAGCGAAATACGCAGTATTTT	CASSQDKRNTQYF
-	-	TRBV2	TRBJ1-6	TGTGCCAGCAGGGATAGAGGGGCGTATAATTCACCCCTCCACTTT	CASRDRGAYNSPLHF
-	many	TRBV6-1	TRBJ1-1	TGTGCCAGCGGCGTGGGGGCGCGGACTGAAGCTTTCTTT	CASGVGARTEAFF
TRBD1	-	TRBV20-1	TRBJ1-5	TGCAGTGCTGTGGGACAGGGAAGTTGGAGCAATCAGCCCCAGCATTTT	CSAVGQGSWSNQPQHF
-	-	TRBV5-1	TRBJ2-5	TGCGCCAGCAGCTGGGGGGAGGAGACCCAGTACTTC	CASSWGEETQYF
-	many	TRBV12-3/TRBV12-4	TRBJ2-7	TGTGCCAGCAGTCCGGGACTTCCTTACGAGCAGTACTTC	CASSPGLPYEQYF
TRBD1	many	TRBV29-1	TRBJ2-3	TGCAGCGTTGAAGGGGAGAGGGGGCTGGCAGATACGCAGTATTTT	CSVEGERGLADTQYF
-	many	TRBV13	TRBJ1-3	TGTGCCAGCAGCTTCAGCGAGGCGGGTGGAAACACCATATATTTT	CASSFSEAGGNTIYF
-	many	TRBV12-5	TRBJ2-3	TGTGCTAGTGGTTTGGAGAACGCCGGGACTGACACAGATACGCAGTATTTT	CASGLENAGTDTDTQYF
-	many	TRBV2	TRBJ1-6	TGTGCCAGCAGGTCCCAGCAGGCCTCACCCCTCCACTTT	CASRSQQASPLHF
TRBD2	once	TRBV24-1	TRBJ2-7	TGTGCCACCAGTGATGGGACTAGCGGAGTTGGTCACTCCAATGAGCAGTACTTC	CATSDGTSGVGHSNEQYF
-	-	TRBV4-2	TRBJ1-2	TGTGCCAGCAGCCAAGATCTTACTGGCTACACCTTC	CASSQDLTGYTF
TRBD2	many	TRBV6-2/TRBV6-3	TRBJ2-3	TGTGCCAGCAGTTACACCTCCTACGGGGGGTGGTCAGATACGCAGTATTTT	CASSYTSYGGWSDTQYF
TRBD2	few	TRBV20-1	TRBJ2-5	TGCAGTGCTAGAGTTGCGCGGGAGAGCCAAGAGACCCAGTACTTC	CSARVARESQETQYF
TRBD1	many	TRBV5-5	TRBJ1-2	TGTGCCAGCAGCCCGGATGAGGGGGCGCTTAGCTATGGCTACACCTTC	CASSPDEGALSYGYTF
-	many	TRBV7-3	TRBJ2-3	TGTGCCAGCAGCTTAAAGGGGGCAGATACGCAGTATTTT	CASSLKGADTQYF
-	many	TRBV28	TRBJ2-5	TGTGCCAGCAGTTCGTACCAAGAGACCCAGTACTTC	CASSSYQETQYF
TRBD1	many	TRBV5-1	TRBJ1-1	TGCGCCAGCAGCATTGACGGACAGGGGAGCAGCACTGAAGCTTTCTTT	CASSIDGQGSSTEAFF
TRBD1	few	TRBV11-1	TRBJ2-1	TGTGCCAGCGGCCCCGGGACAGCCTACAATGAGCAGTTCTTC	CASGPGTAYNEQFF
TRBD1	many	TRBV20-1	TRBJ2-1	TGCAGTGCCCGGACAGGGAGCTCCTACAATGAGCAGTTCTTC	CSARTGSSYNEQFF
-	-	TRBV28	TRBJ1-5	TGTGCCAGCAGTTTCCAGGAGTGGGAGCCCCAGCATTTT	CASSFQEWEPQHF
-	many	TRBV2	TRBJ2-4	TGTGCCAGCAGTGAAGGGGCGGGCAAAAACATTCAGTACTTC	CASSEGAGKNIQYF
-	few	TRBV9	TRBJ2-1	TGTGCCAGCAGCCCCCAGGGGTGGGAGGGTAGCGATGAGCAGTTCTTC	CASSPQGWEGSDEQFF
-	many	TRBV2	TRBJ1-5	TGTGCCAGCAGTGTAGGTCCGGGACAGCCCCAGCATTTT	CASSVGPGQPQHF
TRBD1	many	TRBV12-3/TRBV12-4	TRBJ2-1	TGTGCCACTAGAACCGGGACAGGGGGCGATGAGCAGTTCTTC	CATRTGTGGDEQFF
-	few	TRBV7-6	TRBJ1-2	TGTGCCAGCAGCCCTGGGGACGGTTATGGCTACACCTTC	CASSPGDGYGYTF
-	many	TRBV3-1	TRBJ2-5	TGTGCCAGCAGCCAAGCAGCCCAAGAGACCCAGTACTTC	CASSQAAQETQYF
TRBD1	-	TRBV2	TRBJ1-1	TGTGCCAGCGTTTCTGGGACAGTCTCTGAAGCTTTCTTT	CASVSGTVSEAFF
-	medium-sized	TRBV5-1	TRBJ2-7	TGTGCCAGCAGCTCGAGCTACGAGCAGTACTTC	CASSSSYEQYF
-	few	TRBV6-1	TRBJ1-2	TGTGCCAGCAGTCTGGGGGGGAGCTCATTTGGCTACACCTTC	CASSLGGSSFGYTF
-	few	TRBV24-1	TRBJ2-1	TGTGCCACCAGAGAAATACCGGGGGTTTCAATCCTCTCCTACAATGAGCAGTTCTTC	CATREIPGVSILSYNEQFF
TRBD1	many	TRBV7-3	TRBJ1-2	TGTGCCAGCAGCCCCACCCCGACAGGGAACGGCTACACCTTC	CASSPTPTGNGYTF
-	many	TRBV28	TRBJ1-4	TGTGCCAGCAGTTTCAGGTTGGGGGGAACTAATGAAAAACTGTTTTTT	CASSFRLGGTNEKLFF
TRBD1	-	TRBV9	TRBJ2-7	TGTGCCAGCAGCCGGACAGGGGGGACCTACGAGCAGTACTTC	CASSRTGGTYEQYF
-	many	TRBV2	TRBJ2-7	TGTGCCTCGAGAGGGATTGGGTCCTACGAGCAGTACTTC	CASRGIGSYEQYF
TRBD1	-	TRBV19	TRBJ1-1	TGTGCCAGTAGTGCCGGACAGGGGTCGAGCCAAGCTTTCTTT	CASSAGQGSSQAFF
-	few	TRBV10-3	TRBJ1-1	TGTGCCATCAGTCGGCTGACGGGTGAAGCTTTCTTT	CAISRLTGEAFF
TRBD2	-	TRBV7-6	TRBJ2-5	TGTGCCAGCAGCCATAAACTAGCGGGGGGGGACACGACCCAGTACTTC	CASSHKLAGGDTTQYF
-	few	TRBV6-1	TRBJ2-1	TGTGCCAGCACCCTTGGGGACATCGGGTACAATGAGCAGTTCTTC	CASTLGDIGYNEQFF
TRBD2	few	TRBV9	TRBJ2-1	TGTGCCAGCAGCGTTCTTAGCGGGGGTAGCGATGAGCAGTTCTTC	CASSVLSGGSDEQFF
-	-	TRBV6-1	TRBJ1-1	TGTGCCAGCACCCATCCAACAGGGAGGGCGGCTGAAGCTTTCTTT	CASTHPTGRAAEAFF
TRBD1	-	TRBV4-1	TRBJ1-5	TGCGCCAGCAGCCAAGAGGAGGCAGGGGGCGCCGGTCAGCCCCAGCATTTT	CASSQEEAGGAGQPQHF
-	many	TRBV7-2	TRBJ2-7	TGTGCCAGCAGCTGGGACCGGGACACCTCCTACGAGCAGTACTTC	CASSWDRDTSYEQYF
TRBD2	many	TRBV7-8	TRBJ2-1	TGTGCCAGCAGCACCCACTCTAGCGGGATAGCTAATGAGCAGTTCTTC	CASSTHSSGIANEQFF
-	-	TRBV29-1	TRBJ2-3	TGCAGCGTAACCCCACGCGCGGGTGGCACAGATACGCAGTATTTT	CSVTPRAGGTDTQYF
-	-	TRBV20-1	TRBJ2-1	TGCGGTGCTAGGGGGGACTACCGAAATGAGCAGTTCTTC	CGARGDYRNEQFF
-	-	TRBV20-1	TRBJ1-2	TGCAGTGCTACACCGGACGGGATGAACTATGGCTACACCTTC	CSATPDGMNYGYTF
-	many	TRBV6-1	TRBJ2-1	TGTGCCAGCAGTGGAGACGGTAGCTCCTACAATGAGCAGTTCTTC	CASSGDGSSYNEQFF
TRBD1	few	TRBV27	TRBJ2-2	TGTGCCAGCAGTTTCCAGGGACAGGGGACCGGGGAGCTGTTTTTT	CASSFQGQGTGELFF
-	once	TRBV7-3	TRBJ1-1	TGTGCCAGCAGCTCTACAGCCACGAACACTGAAGCTTTCTTT	CASSSTATNTEAFF
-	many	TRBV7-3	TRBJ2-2	TGTGCCAGCAGCTTAAGGGGGGCGAACACCGGGGAGCTGTTTTTT	CASSLRGANTGELFF
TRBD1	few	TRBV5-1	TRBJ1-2	TGCGCCAGCAGCTTGGGCCCCGAGACAGGGGCCTATGGCTACACCTTC	CASSLGPETGAYGYTF
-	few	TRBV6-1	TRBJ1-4	TGTGCCAGCAGCACCTCACCCCTAGGGCTATCAACTAATGAAAAACTGTTTTTT	CASSTSPLGLSTNEKLFF
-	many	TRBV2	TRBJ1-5	TGTGCCAGCAGTGACGTAAGAGATCAGCCCCAGCATTTT	CASSDVRDQPQHF
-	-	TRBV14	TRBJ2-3	TGTGCCAGCAGCCAAGCCCTGTTACTGGATACGCAGTATTTT	CASSQALLLDTQYF
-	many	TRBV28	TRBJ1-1	TGTGCCAGCATCCAGGGGAACACTGAAGCTTTCTTT	CASIQGNTEAFF